A selection of T cell receptor beta chains follows, all from one sample in a study of CD8+CD57+ T cells in acquired aplastic anemia. TCRdb re-analysed the reads in MiXCR, keeping a single row per CDR3 protein. The repertoire holds 450,000 to 550,000 distinct CDR3 sequences, with under 40% as singletons. The sample comprised sorted CD4+, CD8+, or CD8+CD57+ T cells (not recorded which) from PBMCs. The receptors here all came from a human donor with aplastic anemia. Each CDR3 is given with its conserved first and last residue. D genes are given only for firm matches.

TRBJ1-2,13,-,TRBV20-1,CSATRDIFYGYTF
TRBJ2-7,14,TRBD1,TRBV10-3,CAISSGTGSYEQYF
TRBJ1-1,14,-,TRBV7-9,CASSSALWGTEAFF
TRBJ2-1,16,-,TRBV9,CASSSQGQVGYNEQFF
TRBJ1-1,11,-,TRBV7-9,CASTRDVEAFF
TRBJ2-2,16,TRBD1,TRBV24-1,CASSEPGGAVTGELFF
TRBJ1-3,13,-,TRBV10-3,CATIRDGGNTIYF
TRBJ1-3,15,-,TRBV2,CASSEFGGSGNTIYF
TRBJ2-5,14,-,TRBV7-8,CASSPFASAETQYF
TRBJ1-2,12,TRBD1,TRBV25-1,CASPGTGNGYTF
TRBJ2-7,16,-,TRBV2,CASSPVRATNSYEQYF
TRBJ1-5,16,-,TRBV11-1,CASSLNFGVDNQPQHF
TRBJ2-7,14,TRBD2,TRBV19,CARAGLNISYEQYF